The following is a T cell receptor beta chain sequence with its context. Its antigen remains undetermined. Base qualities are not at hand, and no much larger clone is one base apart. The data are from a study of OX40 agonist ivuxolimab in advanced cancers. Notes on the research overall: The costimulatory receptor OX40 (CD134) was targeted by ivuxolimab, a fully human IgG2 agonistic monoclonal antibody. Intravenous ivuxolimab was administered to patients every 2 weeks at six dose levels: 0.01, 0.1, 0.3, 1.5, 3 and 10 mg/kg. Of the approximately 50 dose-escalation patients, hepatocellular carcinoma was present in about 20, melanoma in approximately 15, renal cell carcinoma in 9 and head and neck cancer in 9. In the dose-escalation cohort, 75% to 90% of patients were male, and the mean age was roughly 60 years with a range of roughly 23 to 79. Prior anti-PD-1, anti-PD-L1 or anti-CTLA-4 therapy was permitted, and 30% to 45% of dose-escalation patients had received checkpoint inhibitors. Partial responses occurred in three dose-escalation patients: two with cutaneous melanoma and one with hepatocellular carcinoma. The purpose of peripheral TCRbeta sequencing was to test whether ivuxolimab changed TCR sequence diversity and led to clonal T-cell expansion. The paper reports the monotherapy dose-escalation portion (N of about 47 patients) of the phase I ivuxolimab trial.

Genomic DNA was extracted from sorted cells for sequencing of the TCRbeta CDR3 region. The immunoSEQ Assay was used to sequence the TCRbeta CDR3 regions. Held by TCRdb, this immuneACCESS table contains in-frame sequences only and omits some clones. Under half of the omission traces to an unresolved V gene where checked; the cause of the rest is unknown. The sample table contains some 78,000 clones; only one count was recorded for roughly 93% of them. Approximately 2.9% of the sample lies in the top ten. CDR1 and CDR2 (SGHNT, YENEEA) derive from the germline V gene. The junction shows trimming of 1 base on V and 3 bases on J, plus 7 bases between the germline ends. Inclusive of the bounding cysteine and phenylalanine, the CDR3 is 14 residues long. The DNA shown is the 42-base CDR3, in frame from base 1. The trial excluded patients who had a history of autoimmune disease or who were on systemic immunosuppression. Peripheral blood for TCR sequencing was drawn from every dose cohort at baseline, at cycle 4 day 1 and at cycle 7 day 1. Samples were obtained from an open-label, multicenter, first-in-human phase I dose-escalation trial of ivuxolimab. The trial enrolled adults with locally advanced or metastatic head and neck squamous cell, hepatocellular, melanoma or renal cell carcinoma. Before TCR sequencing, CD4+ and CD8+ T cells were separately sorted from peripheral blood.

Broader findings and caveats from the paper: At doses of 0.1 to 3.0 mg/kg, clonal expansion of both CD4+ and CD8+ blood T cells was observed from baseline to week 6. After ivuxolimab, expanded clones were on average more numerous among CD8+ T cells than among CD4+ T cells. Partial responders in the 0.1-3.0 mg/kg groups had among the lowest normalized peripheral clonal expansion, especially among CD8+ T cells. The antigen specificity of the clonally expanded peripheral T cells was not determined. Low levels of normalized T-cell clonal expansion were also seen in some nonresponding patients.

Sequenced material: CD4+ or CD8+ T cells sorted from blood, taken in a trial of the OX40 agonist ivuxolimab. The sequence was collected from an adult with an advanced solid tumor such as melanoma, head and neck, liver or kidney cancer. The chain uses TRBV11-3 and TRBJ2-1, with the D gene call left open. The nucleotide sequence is TGTGCCAGCAGCTTAGGGTCCGTCTACAATGAGCAGTTCTTC. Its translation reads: CASSLGSVYNEQFF.